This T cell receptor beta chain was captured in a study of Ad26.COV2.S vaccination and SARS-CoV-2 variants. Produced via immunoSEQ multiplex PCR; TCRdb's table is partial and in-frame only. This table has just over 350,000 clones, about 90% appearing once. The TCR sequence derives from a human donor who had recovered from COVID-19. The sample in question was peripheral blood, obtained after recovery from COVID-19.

CDR3 protein: CASSQGRAYGYTF. The CDR3 nucleotides are TGTGCCAGCAGTCAGGGGCGCGCCTATGGCTACACCTTC. The chain employs TRBV6-2 or TRBV6-3 and TRBJ1-2, with D perhaps matching TRBD1 (6 bases). This CDR3 comprises 13 residues. The V gene lost 5 bases and the J gene lost 4 bases, with 11 bases spanning the gap. The germline CDR1 and CDR2 sequences are MNHEY and SVGEGT.